Below are 32 T cell receptor beta chains sequenced from a single sample in a study of blood T cell dynamics during melanoma immunotherapy. Sequenced by immunoSEQ multiplex PCR; TCRdb stores in-frame clones only, minus some. The repertoire holds about 7,000 clones, with about 80% as singletons. Time point denoted: week 3, after first cycle of checkpoint inhibitor. The sequencing used blood, collected from a patient treated with checkpoint blockade. The receptors derive from a human donor with melanoma.

The chain employs TRBV5-4 and TRBJ2-1; tentative D call: TRBD2 (6 bases). Trimming stripped 4 bases from V and 5 bases from J, with 13 bases between. There are 14 residues in the CDR3. Germline V lookup: CDR1 SGHNT, CDR2 YYREEE (reference sequence). The CDR3 DNA follows: TGTGCCAGCAGCCGAGGGACTTCTAACAATGAGCAGTTCTTC. It is translated as CASSRGTSNNEQFF. The full variable domain, its missing parts supplied by reference TRBV5-4 and TRBJ2-1, is ETGVTQSPTHLIKTRGQQVTLRCSSQSGHNTVSWYQQALGQGPQFIFQYYREEENGRGNFPPRFSGLQFPNYSSELNVNALELDDSALYLCASSRGTSNNEQFFGPGTRLTVL.

The J gene is TRBJ1-6, the V gene TRBV9, with D possibly matching TRBD1 (5 bases). This CDR3 contains 15 residues. Trimming stripped 0 bases from V and 9 bases from J, with 13 bases between. Germline lookup yields CDR1 SGDLS and CDR2 YYNGEE. DNA for the CDR3: TGTGCCAGCAGCGTAGGGCGGGGGGTTTTTTCACCCCTCCACTTT. Translating gives CASSVGRGVFSPLHF.

The chain uses TRBV7-6 and TRBJ2-3; 12 bases are shared with TRBD2. CDR1 is SGHVS, CDR2 FNYEAQ, per germline. The CDR3 is made up of 18 amino acids. The junction had 7 bases not matched to a gene; V was cut back by 1 base and J by 2 bases. For the CDR3, the DNA is TGTGCCAGCAGCTTAGTACGGACTAGCGGGGAGACCACAGATACGCAGTATTTT. Amino acids: CASSLVRTSGETTDTQYF.

This clone was seen only a few times. This chain connects TRBV7-6 to TRBJ2-1; D may correspond to TRBD1 or TRBD2 (6 bases each). Germline V CDR1 and CDR2: SGHVS, FNYEAQ. V gave up 1 base and J gave up 2 bases, with 12 bases separating them. The CDR3 length is 16 residues. The CDR3 DNA reads TGTGCCAGCAGCTTAGGGTGGGGGGCGGCCTACAATGAGCAGTTCTTC. As protein: CASSLGWGAAYNEQFF. Combining the CDR3 with reference TRBV7-6 and TRBJ2-1 gives the whole variable domain GAGVSQSPRYKVTKRGQDVALRCDPISGHVSLYWYRQALGQGPEFLTYFNYEAQQDKSGLPNDRFSAERPEGSISTLTIQRTEQRDSAMYRCASSLGWGAAYNEQFFGPGTRLTVL.

The chain is built from TRBV18 and TRBJ2-5, with no clear D. CDR3 length: 14 residues. Germline V gene lookup returns CDR1 KGHSH and CDR2 LQKENI. With 1 base removed from V and 1 base from J, the gap between germline ends came to 7 bases. CDR3 region: CASSPRVTQETQYF. The CDR3 DNA follows: TGTGCCAGCTCACCACGGGTCACCCAAGAGACCCAGTACTTC.

The rearrangement uses TRBV5-4 and TRBJ1-1; no firm D call. CDR1 is SGHNT and CDR2 is YYREEE in the germline V gene (reference sequence). This CDR3 is 14 amino acids long. Trimming removed 2 bases from V and 3 bases from J, with 11 bases in between. This chain's CDR3 is CASSLKPTDTEAFF. The DNA of the CDR3 is TGTGCCAGCAGCTTAAAACCCACGGACACTGAAGCTTTCTTT.

The J gene is TRBJ2-7, the V gene TRBV21-1; no check of the table's D call, TRBD2, against the DNA was made. TRBV21-1 counts as a pseudogene. The CDR3 extends over 16 amino acids. The CDR3 DNA follows: TGTGCCAGCAGCACTCCAAGGCGGGGGCGAGCCTACGAGCAGTACTTC. Translation gives CASSTPRRGRAYEQYF.

This clone has a single count. CDR3 loop: CASSLRGQTSYEQYF. The CDR3, as DNA: TGTGCCAGCAGCTTAAGAGGCCAGACCTCCTACGAGCAGTACTTC. The rearrangement links TRBV7-4 to TRBJ2-7; no clear D. This CDR3 is 15 amino acids long. Trimming took off 2 bases at V and 0 bases at J, with 11 bases between the two ends. Germline CDR1 and CDR2: SGHVT and SQSDAQ. The entire variable domain, with the rest obtained from reference TRBV7-4 and TRBJ2-7, is as follows: GAGVSQSPRYKVAKRGRDVALRCDSISGHVTLYWYRQTLGQGSEVLTYSQSDAQRDKSGRPSGRFSAERPERSVSTLKIQRTEQGDSAVYLCASSLRGQTSYEQYFGPGTRLTVT.

With respect to this clone: Other DNA sequences in this specimen translate into the identical CDR3. V gene TRBV10-1 combines with J gene TRBJ2-7; D uncertain. The V end was cut by 3 bases, the J end by 1 base, with 4 bases between. This CDR3 spans 12 amino acids. Germline assignment: CDR1 WNHNN and CDR2 SYGVQD (reference sequence). The CDR3 region has the DNA TGCGCCAGCAGTGATGGTTCCTACGAGCAGTACTTC. It yields the protein CASSDGSYEQYF.

This clone is large. Its ends do not fully match the called genes, so a read error is possible. The V gene is TRBV11-2, the J gene TRBJ2-6, with D possibly being TRBD1 (6 bases). Germline CDR1 SGHAT, CDR2 FQNNGV. This CDR3 region has 12 residues. CDR3 sequence reads: CASSPGANVLTF. CDR3 in DNA: TGTGCCAGCAGCCCAGGGGCGAACGTCCTGACTTTC. Full variable domain (outside the CDR3, taken from reference TRBV11-2 and TRBJ2-6): EAGVAQSPRYKIIEKRQSVAFWCNPISGHATLYWYQQILGQGPKLLIQFQNNGVVDDSQLPKDRFSAERLKGVDSTLKIQPAKLEDSAVYLCASSPGANVLTFGAGSRLTVL.

V and J are TRBV11-2 and TRBJ1-4, with a weak D call TRBD1 (5 bases). The CDR3 runs 16 residues. Germline assignment: CDR1 SGHAT and CDR2 FQNNGV. Trimming shortened V by 1 base and J by 8 bases, and 17 bases separated the two germline ends. The CDR3 loop is CASSLALQGVGEKLFF. The CDR3 nucleotides read TGTGCCAGCAGCTTAGCGCTACAAGGGGTGGGAGAAAAACTGTTTTTT.

This chain links TRBV19 with TRBJ2-1; 8 positions match TRBD2. The CDR3 runs 16 residues. CDR1 is LNHDA, CDR2 SQIVND, per germline (reference sequence). Trimming took 5 bases from V and 0 from J; bases not matched to a gene: 6. As DNA, the CDR3 is TGTGCCAGTAGTGTCCGCGGGGGGAGCTCCTACAATGAGCAGTTCTTC. Amino acids: CASSVRGGSSYNEQFF.

V is TRBV5-4 and J is TRBJ2-2, with D possibly TRBD2 on 5 matching bases. Trimming stripped 1 base from V and 7 bases from J, with 14 bases between. CDR3 size: 15 residues. The germline V gene has CDR1 SGHNT and CDR2 YYREEE (reference sequence). CDR3 in amino acids: CASSLFRGIHGELFF. CDR3 DNA: TGTGCCAGCAGCTTGTTTCGGGGAATCCACGGGGAGCTGTTTTTT. The full variable domain, its missing parts supplied by reference TRBV5-4 and TRBJ2-2, is ETGVTQSPTHLIKTRGQQVTLRCSSQSGHNTVSWYQQALGQGPQFIFQYYREEENGRGNFPPRFSGLQFPNYSSELNVNALELDDSALYLCASSLFRGIHGELFFGEGSRLTVL.

V is TRBV27 and J is TRBJ1-2; D is undetermined. V lost 5 bases and J lost 8, with 18 bases in between. Germline CDR1 is MNHEY and CDR2 is SMNVEV (reference sequence). CDR3 length equals 14 residues. This CDR3 reads CASSPSPGVGGYTF. For the CDR3, the DNA is TGTGCCAGCAGTCCAAGCCCGGGTGTTGGAGGCTACACCTTC.

This clone was observed a few times. The chain's CDR3 is CASSTRDRSAYEQYF. The CDR3 coding sequence is TGTGCCAGCAGCACGCGGGACAGGAGCGCCTACGAGCAGTACTTC. V usage is TRBV7-9 and J usage is TRBJ2-7; TRBD1 matches 8 bases. Germline-derived CDR1 and CDR2 are SEHNR and FQNEAQ (reference sequence). This CDR3 is 15 amino acids long. V trimming: 5 bases; J trimming: 2 bases; junction bases outside the gene matches: 8.

This clone has a single count. This chain links TRBV30 with TRBJ2-7; TRBD1 matches at 9 bases. CDR3 length equals 13 residues. V gave up 3 bases and J gave up 3 bases; unmatched junction bases: 3. The germline V gene has CDR1 GTSNPN and CDR2 SVGIG (reference sequence). The CDR3: CAWRGQGNYEQYF. The CDR3, as DNA: TGTGCCTGGAGGGGACAGGGTAACTACGAGCAGTACTTC.

The rearrangement joins TRBV20-1 to TRBJ1-2; the D is unclear. Germline-derived CDR1 and CDR2 are DFQATT and SNEGSKA (reference sequence). Between the trimmed V and J ends, which lost 3 bases and 8 bases, there was a span of 10 bases. This CDR3 region has 11 residues. In DNA, the CDR3 is TGCAGTGCTAGGTTGCAGAGGGGCTACACCTTC. Translating it yields CSARLQRGYTF.

The chain employs TRBV29-1 and TRBJ1-1, with no clear D. This CDR3 has 13 amino acids. Between the trimmed V and J ends, which lost 4 bases and 1 base, there was a span of 10 bases. From germline, CDR1 is SQVTM and CDR2 ANQGSEA. CDR3 in DNA: TGCAGCGTTGGAGCGGGGTCGAACACTGAAGCTTTCTTT. This encodes CSVGAGSNTEAFF.

The CDR3 DNA sequence: TGTGCCAGCGTGCGGGGACAGGGGCCAGATACGCAGTATTTT. It specifies CASVRGQGPDTQYF. V and J are TRBV2 and TRBJ2-3; 10 nucleotides align to TRBD1. This CDR3 region has 14 residues. Trimming at V came to 8 bases and at J to 4 bases, leaving 6 bases not matched to a gene. CDR1 is SNHLY, CDR2 FYNNEI, per germline.

V and J are TRBV7-9 and TRBJ2-3; a possible D gene is TRBD2 (5 bases). This CDR3 comprises 15 residues. V dropped 1 base and J dropped 6 bases, with 14 bases sitting between them. Germline CDR1 and CDR2: SEHNR and FQNEAQ (reference sequence). CDR3 DNA: TGTGCCAGCAGCTTAGTCGGCGCCCGAGGGGATACGCAGTATTTT. Translating gives CASSLVGARGDTQYF.

This chain joins TRBV6-5 and TRBJ1-2; TRBD1 is a possible D gene (5 bases). Trimming removed 1 base at V and 4 bases at J, with 13 bases between. The germline CDR1 and CDR2 sequences are MNHEY and SVGAGI. The CDR3 sequence is 15 residues long. The CDR3 DNA reads as TGTGCCAGCAGTTACTGGCGGGGTCAGGGCTATGGCTACACCTTC. It is translated as CASSYWRGQGYGYTF.

The rearrangement links TRBV11-3 to TRBJ1-3; D uncertain. V shed 5 bases and J shed 6 bases, with 8 bases lying between them. The CDR3 is 12 amino acids. Per germline, CDR1 SGHNT and CDR2 YENEEA. The CDR3 reads CASSEPENTIYF. CDR3 in DNA: TGTGCCAGCAGCGAACCTGAAAACACCATATATTTT.

The chain employs TRBV7-2 and TRBJ1-5, with D possibly TRBD1 on 5 matching bases. This CDR3 comprises 15 residues. The V and J ends lost 5 bases and 6 bases respectively, with 17 bases between them. Germline assignment: CDR1 SGHTA and CDR2 FQGNSA. The CDR3 loop is CASSPRGGYPQPQHF. The CDR3 DNA reads TGTGCCAGCAGCCCCCGGGGGGGGTACCCTCAGCCCCAGCATTTT.

The chain carries TRBV11-2 and TRBJ2-3; D remains unclear. CDR1 and CDR2 from the germline V gene are SGHAT and FQNNGV. The CDR3 is 12 residues long. With 4 bases removed from V and 6 bases from J, the gap between germline ends came to 8 bases. The CDR3 coding sequence is TGTGCCAGCAGCTCTAACTCGGATACGCAGTATTTT. Its protein product is CASSSNSDTQYF.

The chain recombines TRBV6-6 with TRBJ1-5; D may be TRBD1 (5 bases). V lost 6 bases and J 5 bases, leaving 11 bases between the germline ends. Germline CDR1 and CDR2: MNHNY and SVGAGI (reference sequence). The CDR3 covers 13 residues. The CDR3 loop is CASRGENHQPQHF. The CDR3, as DNA: TGTGCCAGCAGAGGGGAAAATCATCAGCCCCAGCATTTT.

The genes are TRBV11-2 and TRBJ2-2; 10 bases match TRBD2. The CDR3 consists of 19 residues. Per the germline V gene, CDR1 is SGHAT and CDR2 is FQNNGV. Losses at the gene ends were 4 bases for V and 1 base for J; bases not matched to a gene: 12. The CDR3 DNA is TGTGCCAGCAGCTCCTGGGGAGTAGCGGGGGGCCTGAACACCGGGGAGCTGTTTTTT. As protein: CASSSWGVAGGLNTGELFF.

This clone has just a few counts. The V gene is TRBV6-1, the J gene TRBJ1-3, with D hard to call. CDR1 is MNHNS and CDR2 is SASEGT in the germline V gene. V was clipped by 6 bases and J by 8 bases, with 8 bases between them. The CDR3 contains 11 residues. The CDR3: CASSPMDTIYF. In nucleotides, the CDR3 is TGTGCCAGCAGCCCCATGGACACCATATATTTT.

The chain is built from TRBV16 and TRBJ1-1; no reliable D call. The V and J ends lost 4 bases and 3 bases respectively, with 12 bases between them. CDR1 and CDR2 from the germline V gene are KGHSY and FQNENV. The CDR3 contains 14 residues. CDR3 in amino acids: CASSPRPEDTEAFF. The CDR3 nucleotides are TGTGCCAGCAGCCCCCGCCCTGAGGACACTGAAGCTTTCTTT. Filled out from reference TRBV16 and TRBJ1-1, the complete variable domain reads GEEVAQTPKHLVRGEGQKAKLYCAPIKGHSYVFWYQQVLKNEFKFLISFQNENVFDETGMPKERFSAKCLPNSPCSLEIQATKLEDSAVYFCASSPRPEDTEAFFGQGTRLTVV.

The chain uses TRBV2 and TRBJ2-7, with 7 positions matching TRBD1. V shed 4 bases, J shed 9 bases, and the junction held 6 bases outside the gene matches. CDR3 length equals 12 residues. Germline CDR1 reads SNHLY; CDR2 reads FYNNEI. The CDR3 loop is CASSGGQVAQYF. The CDR3 DNA follows: TGTGCCAGCAGTGGAGGACAGGTTGCGCAGTACTTC.

Only one count was recorded for this clone. The chain joins TRBV27 to TRBJ2-7, with a possible D match to TRBD1 (6 bases). Trimming left V 2 bases short and J 3 bases short, with 17 bases between. There are 16 residues in the CDR3. The germline gives CDR1 MNHEY, CDR2 SMNVEV (reference sequence). This CDR3 is CASSLEGVLPLYEQYF. The CDR3 DNA sequence: TGTGCCAGCAGTTTAGAGGGGGTACTCCCCCTCTACGAGCAGTACTTC.

The sample holds one count of this clone. The rearrangement links TRBV11-3 to TRBJ2-1; 10 nucleotides match TRBD2. This CDR3 spans 15 amino acids. V lost 5 bases, J lost 4 bases, and 5 bases stayed unmatched. The germline CDR1 and CDR2 sequences are SGHNT and YENEEA. The CDR3 reads CASSLLAGVYNEQFF. CDR3 nucleotides: TGTGCCAGCAGCCTGCTAGCGGGGGTATACAATGAGCAGTTCTTC. The whole variable domain, filled in from reference TRBV11-3 and TRBJ2-1, reads EAGVVQSPRYKIIEKKQPVAFWCNPISGHNTLYWYLQNLGQGPELLIRYENEEAVDDSQLPKDRFSAERLKGVDSTLKIQPAELGDSAVYLCASSLLAGVYNEQFFGPGTRLTVL.

The V and J genes are TRBV11-1 and TRBJ1-2; D uncertain. The CDR3 totals 12 residues. Germline V gene data show CDR1 as SGHAT and CDR2 as FQDESV (reference sequence). The V end lost 5 bases, the J end lost 7 bases, and 11 bases lay between the germline ends. The CDR3 bases are TGTGCCAGCAGCCCCGGAGGGTCTGGCTACACCTTC. This encodes CASSPGGSGYTF.